This T cell receptor (beta chain) was obtained from a study of radiation and T cells in renal cell carcinoma (dated by TCRdb to about 2020). As for the study more broadly: TCR beta sequencing covered 50 to 55 samples in total, comprising around 25 tumors and around 27 peripheral blood samples. Across all 50 or so samples, around 4,000,000 unique CDR3 nucleotide sequences encoding around 2,500,000 unique CDR3 amino acid sequences were identified. The final blood draw took place at 4 weeks after radiation, the same time as nephrectomy. The research as a whole found: Dynamics of the blood repertoire were not tracked past 4 weeks after treatment. Because the trial had a single-armed design, the trial could not examine how radiation dose or scheduling affected the TCR repertoire. An increase in top tumor clonotypes in blood was observed from baseline to 2 weeks post-radiation, followed by contraction by 4 weeks, which was taken to suggest transient expansion of tumor-resident clones. Because pretreatment tumor biopsies were not available, the baseline intratumoral presence of clonotypes could not be determined.

The sample's time point label, decoded: blood 4 weeks post-SBRT, at nephrectomy. Interpreted using the paper, the treatment or condition label stands for: 15 Gy SBRT to primary tumor, nephrectomy 4 weeks later. Samples came from a clinical trial, in which primary renal cell carcinomas received 15 Gy stereotactic body radiation therapy followed by nephrectomy 4 weeks later. To follow tumor-enriched clonotypes, serial peripheral blood was collected from radiation-treated patients at baseline and at 2 weeks and 4 weeks after SBRT. All patients had renal cell carcinoma with clear cell pathology. The QIAamp DNA Blood Mini Kit (Qiagen) was used to prepare genomic DNA for TCR sequencing. Samples were included in the analyses only if all quality control checks were passed. TCR beta libraries were generated from genomic DNA with the immunoSEQ kit, following the manufacturer's recommendations. To prepare the libraries, a first multiplex PCR with proprietary primers was run, followed by a second PCR that added unique barcodes, and a bead cleanup was done after each round. Each sample batch included a kit-provided positive control reaction and a negative control reaction. The final libraries were assessed on an Agilent 4200 TapeStation D1000 ScreenTape, pooled by volume, and quantified by qPCR. An Illumina NextSeq500 fitted with a MidOutput 150-cycle cartridge performed the sequencing, running 156 Read1 cycles and 15 Index1 cycles with the kit's custom primers. The pooled library was loaded at roughly 1 pM with about 20% PhiX control spiked in. Per the authors' processing: Vendor-processed data were analyzed in R, with a clonotype defined as all T cells sharing the same CDR3 nucleotide sequence. In the clone abundance analyses, frequencies in each sample were normalized to that sample's 10,000 most abundant clones. Public T cell clones, which averaged fewer than five per sample, were excluded before analysis. Tumor-enriched clonotypes and baseline blood-enriched clonotypes were defined as those with an abundance difference of at least 32-fold between compartments. A beta-binomial differential abundance model was used to identify clonotypes that were expanded or contracted between blood time points. The Baroni-Urbani and Buser coefficient was used to measure tumor-blood repertoire similarity, and groups were compared with two-tailed Wilcoxon tests in R. Sourced from immuneACCESS, this table was stored by TCRdb with only in-frame sequences that have V and J called. A share of the clones is absent; for the studies checked, an unresolved V gene accounts for under half, and the remainder has no known explanation. The D gene and trimming were derived from the DNA, and the V and J assignments and clone size from that table. The sample table lists about 64,000 clones, over 60% of them with a count of one. The ten largest clonotypes hold about 6.8% of the sample.

The CDR3 covers 14 residues, taking in both the cysteine and the phenylalanine. Left in the record is the CDR3 DNA by itself, 42 bases read in frame from the first base. V and J are truncated by 6 bases and 2 bases respectively, leaving an intervening sequence of 10 bases. Per the germline V gene, LGHNT is the CDR1 and FRNRAP is the CDR2. With respect to this clone: No cognate antigen has been identified for it. The input lacks base qualities; no much larger clone sits a single base away.

The origin of this receptor is a man between 60 and 75 years old with renal cell carcinoma. The input for sequencing was blood, taken from a patient whose treatment included radiotherapy and nephrectomy. The V and J segments used are TRBV12-5 and TRBJ2-2; a tentative D call is TRBD1 (6 bases match). The sequence in DNA is TGTGCTAGTGGCGGGGACACTAACACCGGGGAGCTGTTTTTT. This codes for CASGGDTNTGELFF.